This T cell receptor beta chain was sequenced for a study of T cell changes during pregnancy in multiple sclerosis. Here immunoSEQ multiplex PCR was the method, and the copy in TCRdb shows in-frame clones only, minus some. This table has approximately 68,000 clones, 80% to 95% appearing once. The sequence came from a female donor with multiple sclerosis, enrolled in a pregnancy study. The sequencing here drew on peripheral blood, taken in the second trimester of pregnancy.

DNA of the CDR3: TGTGCCAGCAGTTTAAAACTGTACAATGAGCAGTTCTTC. Translation gives CASSLKLYNEQFF. The chain has TRBV27 and TRBJ2-1, with D unresolved. The germline V gene has CDR1 MNHEY and CDR2 SMNVEV (reference sequence). The CDR3 loop spans 13 amino acids. Between the trimmed V and J ends, which lost 2 bases and 4 bases, there was a span of 6 bases.